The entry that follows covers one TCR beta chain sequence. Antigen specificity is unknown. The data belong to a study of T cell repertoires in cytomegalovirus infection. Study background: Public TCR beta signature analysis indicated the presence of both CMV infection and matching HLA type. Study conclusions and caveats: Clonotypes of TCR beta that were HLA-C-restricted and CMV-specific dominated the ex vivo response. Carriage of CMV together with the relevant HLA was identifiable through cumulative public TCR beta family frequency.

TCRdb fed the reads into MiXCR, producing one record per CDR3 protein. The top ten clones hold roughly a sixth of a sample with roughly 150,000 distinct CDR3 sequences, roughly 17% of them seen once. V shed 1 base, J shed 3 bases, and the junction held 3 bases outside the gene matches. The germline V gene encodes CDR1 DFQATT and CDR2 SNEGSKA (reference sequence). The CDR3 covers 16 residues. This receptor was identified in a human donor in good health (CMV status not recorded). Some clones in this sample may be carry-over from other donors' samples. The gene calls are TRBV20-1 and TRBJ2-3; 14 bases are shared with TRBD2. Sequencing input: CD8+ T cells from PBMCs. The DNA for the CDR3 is TGCAGTGCTAGAGGAGGACTAGCGGGAGGTACAGATACGCAGTATTTT. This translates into CSARGGLAGGTDTQYF.